The entry below describes one T cell receptor beta chain. What it binds is not known. This sample was taken from a study of cytomegalovirus exposure and HLA in healthy donors. Looking at the study overall: Around 89 million unique TCRs from HLA-typed donors made up an early data release.

Findings of the study overall: TRBV6-2, TRBV6-3 and some other V segments were unresolvable in 87-base-pair reads.

The study ran its PCR with 60 Vbeta and 13 Jbeta primers. The protocol was immunoSEQ multiplex PCR, while the TCRdb copy is restricted to in-frame clones and leaves out a portion. The sample includes 100,000 to 150,000 clones, roughly 79% of them seen just once. The CDR3 is made up of 14 amino acids. V shed 5 bases and J 9 bases; nucleotides not matched to a gene: 10. Germline CDR1 SEHNR, CDR2 FQNEAQ (reference sequence). The TCR originated in a woman between 45 and 65 years old in good health and CMV-seronegative. The sequencing input was PBMCs. The chain carries TRBV7-9 and TRBJ1-2, with 9 bases identical to TRBD1. The CDR3 region has the DNA TGTGCCAGCAGCCCTAGGACAGGGGCAAAGAGCTACACCTTC. Its protein product is CASSPRTGAKSYTF.